This T cell receptor beta chain was obtained from a study of a mutant IDH1 vaccine in newly diagnosed glioma. Study overall: Following radiotherapy alone, or alongside temozolomide cycles, vaccination was started after an interval of 4-6 weeks.

Documented time point: week 47, end of study. Mutant IDH1 20-mer peptide, at 300 ug, made up each vaccine dose, with topical imiquimod. The CDR3 totals 11 residues. The V segment lost 7 bases and the J segment 10 bases; nucleotides outside the gene matches: 5. CDR1 is SQVTM, CDR2 ANQGSEA, per germline. As regards this clone: Its antigen is still unknown.

Regarding the study as a whole: Top peripheral T cell clonotype shifts appeared unrelated to pseudoprogression.

Some clones are missing from TCRdb's copy, which holds only in-frame ones; the method was immunoSEQ multiplex PCR. The table records tens of thousands of clones, about four fifths of them present only once. The clonotype comes from a man in his thirties or forties with glioma. Sequences were derived from PBMCs, sampled from a glioma patient whose treatment included an IDH1 peptide vaccine. V usage is TRBV29-1 and J usage is TRBJ2-1; 9 nucleotides line up with TRBD1. CDR3 DNA: TGCAGCGCGGACAGGGGTACGGAGCAGTTCTTC. Amino acids: CSADRGTEQFF.